This T cell receptor (beta chain) was identified during a study of T cells in Graves' hyperthyroidism and ophthalmopathy. Notes on the study in general: Most thyroid clonotypes expanded above 0.001 appeared in blood too. Classification by a 13 V-J model distinguished ophthalmopathy from stable hyperthyroidism.

This clonotype appeared many times. The antigen remains undetermined. Criteria for exclusion of patients were uncontrolled infection, other autoimmune disease, pregnancy or lactation. CDR1 and CDR2 (germline): KGHSH, LQKENI. This CDR3 contains 15 residues. Trimming left V 5 bases short and J 2 bases short, with 15 bases between. There were TCR beta CDR3 regions amplified from RNA transcripts. The primer set for the first-round RT-PCR of the TCR CDR3 was HTBI. TCRdb re-called the multiplex PCR reads with MiXCR, one entry per CDR3 protein. The sample consists of a few hundred thousand distinct CDR3 sequences, around 16% of them appearing once.

Sequenced: blood. This TCR was sampled from a woman in her 30s with Graves' ophthalmopathy. The chain joins TRBV18 to TRBJ2-5; weak D call: TRBD1 (5 bases). This chain's CDR3 is CASSSRDRFQETQYF. CDR3 in DNA: TGTGCCAGCTCATCCCGAGACAGATTTCAAGAGACCCAGTACTTC.